The 23 T cell receptor beta chains below come from one sample, sequenced in a study of OX40 agonist ivuxolimab in advanced cancers. The protocol was immunoSEQ multiplex PCR, while the TCRdb copy is restricted to in-frame clones and leaves out a portion. The sample yields roughly 38,000 clones, approximately 87% seen once. Material: CD4+ or CD8+ T cells sorted from blood, obtained in a trial of the OX40 agonist ivuxolimab. The receptor source for this set is an adult with an advanced solid tumor such as melanoma, head and neck, liver or kidney cancer.

This rearrangement joins TRBV2 to TRBJ2-7, with D perhaps matching TRBD1 or TRBD2 (6 bases each). Per germline, CDR1 SNHLY and CDR2 FYNNEI. Trimming removed 6 bases at V and 2 bases at J, with 17 bases between. The CDR3 is made up of 15 amino acids. The DNA of the CDR3 is TGTGCCAGCAGCGGGGGACAAGGTCTACCCTACGAGCAGTACTTC. Translated, it gives CASSGGQGLPYEQYF. The full variable domain, its missing parts supplied by reference TRBV2 and TRBJ2-7, is EPEVTQTPSHQVTQMGQEVILRCVPISNHLYFYWYRQILGQKVEFLVSFYNNEISEKSEIFDDQFSVERPDGSNFTLKIRSTKLEDSAMYFCASSGGQGLPYEQYFGPGTRLTVT.

The rearrangement uses TRBV5-8 and TRBJ2-7, with 9 bases fitting TRBD2. Losses at the gene ends were 4 bases for V and 2 bases for J; bases not matched to a gene: 4. This CDR3 spans 14 amino acids. CDR1 is SGHTS and CDR2 is YDEGEE in the germline V gene. As DNA, the CDR3 is TGTGCCAGCAGCCGCCTAGCGGGGACCTACGAGCAGTACTTC. Translating it yields CASSRLAGTYEQYF.

The V gene is TRBV18, the J gene TRBJ2-3, with D hard to call. From germline, CDR1 is KGHSH and CDR2 LQKENI. The CDR3 totals 13 residues. V gave up 3 bases and J gave up 2 bases, with 6 bases separating them. CDR3 coding DNA: TGTGCCAGCTCACCGAGGCCCACAGATACGCAGTATTTT. Its protein is CASSPRPTDTQYF.

This clone turned up a few times. The V gene is TRBV7-9, the J gene TRBJ2-1, with 8 bases matching TRBD2. The CDR3 is 14 residues long. The germline V gene has CDR1 SEHNR and CDR2 FQNEAQ (reference sequence). Trimming removed 6 bases from V and 9 bases from J; junction bases left unmatched: 10. CDR3 residues: CASRTPGLDGEQFF. DNA of the CDR3: TGTGCCAGCAGAACTCCGGGACTAGATGGTGAGCAGTTCTTC. Full variable domain (rest looked up from reference TRBV7-9 and TRBJ2-1): DTGVSQNPRHKITKRGQNVTFRCDPISEHNRLYWYRQTLGQGPEFLTYFQNEAQLEKSRLLSDRFSAERPKGSFSTLEIQRTEQGDSAMYLCASRTPGLDGEQFFGPGTRLTVL.

This CDR3 is CASSLDWYEQYF. In nucleotides, the CDR3 is TGTGCCAGCAGCTTGGATTGGTACGAGCAGTACTTC. V and J are TRBV5-4 and TRBJ2-7, with no clear D. In germline, CDR1 is SGHNT, CDR2 YYREEE (reference sequence). This CDR3 has 12 amino acids. The V and J ends lost 0 bases and 4 bases respectively, with 5 bases between them.

This clone was detected once. The chain has TRBV7-2 and TRBJ2-4; 7 positions agree with TRBD2. The ends lost 5 bases at V and 0 bases at J; junction bases unmatched: 16. The CDR3 runs to 19 residues. Per the germline V gene, CDR1 is SGHTA and CDR2 is FQGNSA. The CDR3 DNA reads as TGTGCCAGCAGCCCTAAGGGAGGGGTCACCTTACAAGCCAAAAACATTCAGTACTTC. Translation gives CASSPKGGVTLQAKNIQYF.

This chain links TRBV5-5 with TRBJ2-7; a possible D gene is TRBD1 (5 bases). The CDR3 is 14 amino acids. Trimming left V 2 bases short and J 2 bases short, with 11 bases between. CDR1 and CDR2 (germline): SGHKS, YYEKEE (reference sequence). The CDR3 DNA is TGTGCCAGCAGCTTCAGGGTGACTGCCTACGAGCAGTACTTC. Its translation: CASSFRVTAYEQYF.

The chain recombines TRBV7-8 with TRBJ2-5, with D hard to call. The V end lost 6 bases, the J end lost 1 base, and 12 bases lay between the germline ends. This CDR3 is 14 amino acids long. From germline, CDR1 is SGHVS and CDR2 FQNEAQ. The CDR3 here is CASSSDVPQETQYF. The CDR3 nucleotides read TGTGCCAGCAGTTCTGACGTACCCCAAGAGACCCAGTACTTC.

A note on this clone: Relative to the germline gene, one junction end is altered; a read error may explain this. In DNA form, the CDR3 reads TGTGCTAGCAGCCCCGACAGGTACTACACCGGGGAGCTGTTTTTT. Encoded protein: CASSPDRYYTGELFF. This chain uses TRBV7-7 with TRBJ2-2; TRBD1 might be the D (6 bases). Germline loops: CDR1 SSHAT, CDR2 FNYEAQ (reference sequence). CDR3 size: 15 residues.

This clone has more than one count but fewer than ten. This chain connects TRBV6-5 to TRBJ2-2; 8 bases match TRBD2. The CDR3 contains 15 residues. Per germline, CDR1 MNHEY and CDR2 SVGAGI. V was pared by 6 bases and J by 5 bases, with 8 bases of the junction left unmatched. The CDR3 DNA follows: TGTGCCAGCAGGATCGGACTAGCTTTTACCGGGGAGCTGTTTTTT. Encoded protein: CASRIGLAFTGELFF.

The rearrangement uses TRBV7-8 and TRBJ2-2; TRBD2 matches at 7 bases. This CDR3 is built from 16 residues. V trimming: 1 base; J trimming: 0 bases; junction bases outside the gene matches: 2. Germline V CDR1 and CDR2: SGHVS, FQNEAQ. Here the CDR3 reads CASSLGTRTNTGELFF. DNA of the CDR3: TGTGCCAGCAGCTTAGGGACTAGGACGAACACCGGGGAGCTGTTTTTT. Full variable domain (missing parts from reference TRBV7-8 and TRBJ2-2): GAGVSQSPRYKVAKRGQDVALRCDPISGHVSLFWYQQALGQGPEFLTYFQNEAQLDKSGLPSDRFFAERPEGSVSTLKIQRTQQEDSAVYLCASSLGTRTNTGELFFGEGSRLTVL.

This clone has only a few counts. This rearrangement joins TRBV11-3 to TRBJ2-7; D is perhaps TRBD2 (7 bases). Germline V CDR1 and CDR2: SGHNT, YENEEA. The CDR3 is 15 residues long. Trimming took off 1 base at V and 2 bases at J, with 12 bases between the two ends. CDR3 protein: CASSLGRGPTYEQYF. The CDR3 coding sequence is TGTGCCAGCAGCTTAGGGCGGGGGCCAACCTACGAGCAGTACTTC. Drawing the rest from reference TRBV11-3 and TRBJ2-7, the complete variable domain is EAGVVQSPRYKIIEKKQPVAFWCNPISGHNTLYWYLQNLGQGPELLIRYENEEAVDDSQLPKDRFSAERLKGVDSTLKIQPAELGDSAVYLCASSLGRGPTYEQYFGPGTRLTVT.

This clone was detected a few times. CDR3: CAISESKGVNQPQHF. The CDR3 coding sequence is TGTGCCATCAGTGAGTCGAAGGGAGTCAATCAGCCCCAGCATTTT. The chain has TRBV10-3 and TRBJ1-5; D unresolved. V dropped 0 bases and J dropped 3 bases, with 9 bases sitting between them. CDR1 is ENHRY and CDR2 is SYGVKD in the germline V gene. The CDR3 sequence is 15 residues long.

The gene calls are TRBV29-1 and TRBJ1-1; D call uncertain. Germline CDR1 SQVTM, CDR2 ANQGSEA. Trimming removed 6 bases from V and 1 base from J, with 9 bases in between. CDR3 size: 12 residues. CDR3 sequence reads: CSVVGKNTEAFF. CDR3 bases: TGCAGCGTGGTGGGGAAGAACACTGAAGCTTTCTTT. Combining the CDR3 with reference TRBV29-1 and TRBJ1-1 gives the whole variable domain SAVISQKPSRDICQRGTSLTIQCQVDSQVTMMFWYRQQPGQSLTLIATANQGSEATYESGFVIDKFPISRPNLTFSTLTVSNMSPEDSSIYLCSVVGKNTEAFFGQGTRLTVV.

This rearrangement joins TRBV7-9 to TRBJ2-1; D possibly corresponds to TRBD1 (5 bases). The V end lost 5 bases, the J end lost 4 bases, and 12 bases lay between the germline ends. The germline V gene encodes CDR1 SEHNR and CDR2 FQNEAQ (reference sequence). The CDR3 length is 14 residues. The CDR3 region has the DNA TGTGCCAGCAGCGAAATGACAGCTTACAATGAGCAGTTCTTC. It encodes CASSEMTAYNEQFF.

The chain joins TRBV7-6 to TRBJ2-1, with D possibly matching TRBD1 (6 bases). Per the germline V gene, CDR1 is SGHVS and CDR2 is FNYEAQ. With 0 bases removed from V and 12 bases from J, the gap between germline ends came to 12 bases. This CDR3 region has 13 residues. The CDR3 sequence is CASSLAQDSSQFF. In DNA, the CDR3 is TGTGCCAGCAGCTTAGCCCAGGACAGTTCGCAGTTCTTC.

In DNA form, the CDR3 reads TGTGCCAGCAGCATCGGGAGTCAAGAGACCCAGTACTTC. This gives the protein CASSIGSQETQYF. This sequence joins TRBV21-1 and TRBJ2-5; the D call TRBD2 from the table was never checked on the DNA. TRBV21-1 is assigned pseudogene status. This CDR3 has 13 residues.

The chain links TRBV11-2 to TRBJ2-7, with D tentatively TRBD1 or TRBD2 (5 bases each). Germline loops: CDR1 SGHAT, CDR2 FQNNGV. V was trimmed by 4 bases and J by 2 bases, leaving 15 bases between them. The CDR3 has 15 residues. The CDR3 bases are TGTGCCAGCAGCTCTACCGGGACCAATCCCTACGAGCAGTACTTC. The encoded protein is CASSSTGTNPYEQYF.

The J gene is TRBJ1-5, the V gene TRBV19, with 7 bases lining up with TRBD1. V was clipped by 5 bases and J by 2 bases; unmatched bases: 3. Germline V gives CDR1 LNHDA, CDR2 SQIVND (reference sequence). This CDR3 comprises 14 residues. The CDR3 DNA reads TGTGCCAGTAGTGTGACAGGGCGCAATCAGCCCCAGCATTTT. The encoded protein is CASSVTGRNQPQHF.

This sequence joins TRBV19 and TRBJ1-4, with a tentative D call TRBD1 (5 bases). Germline V CDR1 and CDR2: LNHDA, SQIVND (reference sequence). The CDR3 extends over 13 amino acids. The V end was cut by 3 bases, the J end by 7 bases, with 9 bases between. The CDR3 DNA reads as TGTGCCAGTAGTATCGGGGCAGTTGAAAAACTGTTTTTT. Amino acids: CASSIGAVEKLFF.

The J gene is TRBJ2-6, the V gene TRBV7-8; no definite D call. CDR1 SGHVS and CDR2 FQNEAQ come from the germline V gene. The CDR3 loop spans 15 amino acids. V was shortened by 1 base and J by 2 bases, with 6 bases between the two germline ends. CDR3 DNA sequence: TGTGCCAGCAGCTTAGGGACGGCTGGGGCCAACGTCCTGACTTTC. The encoded protein is CASSLGTAGANVLTF. The full variable domain, rest sourced from reference TRBV7-8 and TRBJ2-6, is GAGVSQSPRYKVAKRGQDVALRCDPISGHVSLFWYQQALGQGPEFLTYFQNEAQLDKSGLPSDRFFAERPEGSVSTLKIQRTQQEDSAVYLCASSLGTAGANVLTFGAGSRLTVL.

This clone was observed once. V and J are TRBV2 and TRBJ1-1; TRBD1 might be the D (5 bases). CDR1 and CDR2 (germline): SNHLY, FYNNEI. The CDR3 consists of 14 residues. Trimming left V 6 bases short and J 0 bases short, with 11 bases between. The CDR3 is CASRGRGMNTEAFF. The DNA for the CDR3 is TGTGCCAGCAGGGGAAGGGGTATGAACACTGAAGCTTTCTTT. The full variable domain, with the rest looked up from reference TRBV2 and TRBJ1-1, is EPEVTQTPSHQVTQMGQEVILRCVPISNHLYFYWYRQILGQKVEFLVSFYNNEISEKSEIFDDQFSVERPDGSNFTLKIRSTKLEDSAMYFCASRGRGMNTEAFFGQGTRLTVV.

CDR3 nucleotides: TGTGCCAGCAGCGACGGGAGAGGCACAGATACGCAGTATTTT. Its translation: CASSDGRGTDTQYF. V is TRBV5-4 and J is TRBJ2-3, with D possibly being TRBD2 (6 bases). The CDR3 has 14 residues. V was cut by 4 bases and J by 1 base, with 10 bases left in between. The germline V gene encodes CDR1 SGHNT and CDR2 YYREEE (reference sequence).